A selection of T cell receptor beta chains follows, all from one sample in a study of cytomegalovirus exposure and HLA in healthy donors. Method: immunoSEQ multiplex PCR; TCRdb's copy keeps in-frame clones and lacks some. The sample has around 200,000 clones, around 80% seen once. Sequenced input: PBMCs. Source of these receptors: a woman in her fifties or sixties in good health and CMV-seropositive. Both conserved end residues are part of each CDR3. A D gene is named only where the DNA matches it firmly. Clone size appears in some rows only: once, few, many, or a class for an expanded clone.

CDR3 protein	CDR3 DNA	J gene	D gene	V gene	clone size
CASSLGPGTIYEQYF	TGTGCCAGCAGCTTGGGTCCAGGTACCATCTACGAGCAGTACTTC	TRBJ2-7	NA	TRBV5-5	NA
CASSLVGPRDSGYTF	TGCGCCAGCAGCTTGGTAGGACCGAGGGACTCTGGCTACACCTTC	TRBJ1-2	NA	TRBV5-1	NA
CASSQGQDYGYTF	TGTGCCAGCAGCCAGGGACAGGACTATGGCTACACCTTC	TRBJ1-2	TRBD1	TRBV4-2	NA
CASRQIAGGPVGEQFF	TGTGCCAGCAGACAAATAGCGGGAGGGCCAGTTGGGGAGCAGTTCTTC	TRBJ2-1	TRBD2	TRBV11-2	NA
CASSTRVTISPLHF	TGTGCCAGCAGTACTCGGGTGACCATTTCACCCCTCCACTTT	TRBJ1-6	NA	TRBV5-6	NA
CASSRDPFQGGGNTIYF	TGTGCCAGCAGCCGAGATCCATTCCAGGGAGGTGGAAACACCATATATTTT	TRBJ1-3	NA	TRBV5-4	NA
CAWSGGTGPYTF	TGTGCCTGGAGCGGAGGGACAGGCCCTTACACCTTC	TRBJ1-2	TRBD1	TRBV30	NA
CASTEGTFWYGYTF	TGTGCCAGCACCGAAGGGACTTTTTGGTATGGCTACACCTTC	TRBJ1-2	NA	TRBV28	NA
CAWMQRQGEAFF	TGTGCCTGGATGCAGAGGCAGGGCGAAGCTTTCTTT	TRBJ1-1	NA	TRBV30	NA
CASSSQTGSYEQYF	TGTGCCAGCAGCTCTCAGACAGGCTCCTACGAGCAGTACTTC	TRBJ2-7	NA	TRBV7-9	NA
CASSVSRGSVGEPQHF	TGTGCCAGCAGTGTCTCCAGGGGGTCAGTCGGGGAGCCCCAGCATTTT	TRBJ1-5	TRBD1	TRBV27	NA
CATSTQGATDTQYF	TGTGCCACCAGCACACAGGGGGCCACAGATACGCAGTATTTT	TRBJ2-3	TRBD1	TRBV15	NA
CASSSRGGTDTQYF	TGCGCCAGCAGCTCCAGGGGGGGCACAGATACGCAGTATTTT	TRBJ2-3	NA	TRBV5-1	NA
CASSADSPGASYEQYF	TGTGCCAGCAGTGCGGACAGCCCCGGCGCCTCCTACGAGCAGTACTTC	TRBJ2-7	NA	TRBV6-1	NA
CASSESREALGAFF	TGCGCCAGCAGTGAGTCGAGGGAGGCCCTGGGGGCTTTCTTT	TRBJ1-1	NA	TRBV10-1	NA
CASSDSPLAGYEQYF	TGTGCCAGCAGTGATAGCCCCTTAGCGGGCTACGAGCAGTACTTC	TRBJ2-7	TRBD2	TRBV2	NA
CASSPGLSYEQYF	TGTGCCAGCAGCCCGGGACTCTCCTACGAGCAGTACTTC	TRBJ2-7	NA	TRBV5-5	few
CASSSQEITGANVLTF	TGTGCCAGCAGTTCTCAAGAGATAACTGGGGCCAACGTCCTGACTTTC	TRBJ2-6	NA	TRBV28	NA
CASSLGQGLETQYF	TGTGCCAGCAGCTTAGGACAGGGACTGGAGACCCAGTACTTC	TRBJ2-5	NA	TRBV7-2	NA
CASSGLLSNQPQHF	TGTGCCAGCAGTGGACTGCTTAGCAATCAGCCCCAGCATTTT	TRBJ1-5	NA	TRBV27	NA
CASSVGAGTGAYEQYF	TGTGCCAGCAGCGTAGGGGCCGGGACAGGGGCCTACGAGCAGTACTTC	TRBJ2-7	TRBD1	TRBV9	NA
CASSPTGGTEAFF	TGTGCCAGCTCACCAACGGGGGGCACTGAAGCTTTCTTT	TRBJ1-1	NA	TRBV18	NA
CASSQGQSSYNEQFF	TGTGCCAGCAGTCAGGGTCAGAGCTCCTACAATGAGCAGTTCTTC	TRBJ2-1	NA	TRBV2	NA
CASSVGTGGSAANTGELFF	TGCGCCAGCAGCGTGGGGACAGGGGGGTCTGCCGCCAACACCGGGGAGCTGTTTTTT	TRBJ2-2	TRBD1	TRBV5-1	many
CASSRRAGETDTQYF	TGTGCCAGTTCCCGGAGGGCGGGCGAAACAGATACGCAGTATTTT	TRBJ2-3	NA	TRBV6-5	few
CASSIDIRVEAFF	TGTGCCAGTAGTATAGATATTCGTGTTGAAGCTTTCTTT	TRBJ1-1	NA	TRBV19	NA
CASVNYNQPQHF	TGTGCCAGCGTAAATTACAATCAGCCCCAGCATTTT	TRBJ1-5	NA	TRBV6-1	NA
CASSGVELYEQFF	TGTGCCAGCAGTGGGGTGGAGTTGTATGAGCAGTTCTTC	TRBJ2-1	NA	TRBV2	few
CASSTSATTDTQYF	TGTGCCAGCTCCACTAGTGCCACCACAGATACGCAGTATTTT	TRBJ2-3	NA	TRBV7-7	once
CASSLASGEKVGNYGYTF	TGTGCCAGCAGCTTAGCGTCGGGGGAGAAGGTTGGTAACTATGGCTACACCTTC	TRBJ1-2	NA	TRBV7-9	NA
CASSGTGVSGNTIYF	TGCGCCAGCAGCGGGACAGGAGTCTCTGGAAACACCATATATTTT	TRBJ1-3	TRBD1	TRBV5-1	NA
CSAGTGGANQPQHF	TGCAGCGCCGGGACAGGGGGCGCGAATCAGCCCCAGCATTTT	TRBJ1-5	TRBD1	TRBV29-1	NA
CASSLLAGGLEQFF	TGTGCCAGCAGCTTACTAGCGGGGGGGCTCGAGCAGTTCTTC	TRBJ2-1	TRBD2	TRBV5-4	NA
CAISDERGNTGELFF	TGTGCCATCAGTGATGAGCGGGGGAACACCGGGGAGCTGTTTTTT	TRBJ2-2	TRBD2	TRBV10-3	few
CASSPGGGEGYGYTF	TGTGCCAGCAGCCCCGGAGGGGGGGAGGGCTATGGCTACACCTTC	TRBJ1-2	NA	TRBV4-2	NA
CAWCLAGALYETQYF	TGTGCCTGGTGCCTAGCGGGGGCCCTATATGAGACCCAGTACTTC	TRBJ2-5	TRBD2	TRBV30	NA
CASSELGDRGKSVYGYTF	TGTGCCAGCAGTGAACTGGGGGACAGGGGAAAGTCAGTCTATGGCTACACCTTC	TRBJ1-2	TRBD1	TRBV6-1	NA
CRGTGEAFF	TGCAGAGGGACAGGTGAAGCTTTCTTT	TRBJ1-1	TRBD1	TRBV20-1	NA
CASSLSSYYYEQYF	TGTGCCAGCAGTTTGAGCAGCTACTACTACGAGCAGTACTTC	TRBJ2-7	NA	TRBV27	NA
CASSLLGGLDQPQHF	TGTGCCAGCAGCCTCCTAGGGGGCTTGGATCAGCCCCAGCATTTT	TRBJ1-5	TRBD1	TRBV7-3	NA
CASSRYRVSGTEAFF	TGTGCCAGCAGCCGCTACCGGGTTTCGGGCACTGAAGCTTTCTTT	TRBJ1-1	NA	TRBV14	NA
CASSLGSSYEQYF	TGCGCCAGCAGCTTGGGTAGCTCCTACGAGCAGTACTTC	TRBJ2-7	NA	TRBV5-1	NA
CASSLGGSNTEAFF	TGTGCCAGCAGCTTGGGGGGTTCGAACACTGAAGCTTTCTTT	TRBJ1-1	NA	TRBV7-8	NA
CATRDRSYEQYF	TGTGCCACCCGGGACAGATCCTACGAGCAGTACTTC	TRBJ2-7	TRBD1	TRBV10-3	NA
CASSQDLVSSLSNQPQHF	TGCGCCAGCAGCCAAGATCTTGTGTCTAGCCTGAGCAATCAGCCCCAGCATTTT	TRBJ1-5	NA	TRBV4-3	NA
CASSWDNARAYEQYF	TGTGCCAGCAGTTGGGACAACGCGCGGGCCTACGAGCAGTACTTC	TRBJ2-7	NA	TRBV7-9	NA
CASSKAGGDEQYF	TGTGCCAGTAGTAAAGCGGGGGGAGACGAGCAGTACTTC	TRBJ2-7	TRBD2	TRBV19	NA
CASSLYRKPGSLGYTF	TGTGCCAGCAGTTTATATAGGAAACCAGGGTCCCTTGGCTACACCTTC	TRBJ1-2	NA	TRBV28	NA